This TCR beta chain was recovered during a study of blood T cell repertoires in COVID-19. Only in-frame clones appear in the TCRdb table, and some are missing; sequencing was by immunoSEQ multiplex PCR. This table holds about 78,000 clones, roughly 89% found once. This receptor was taken from a woman at least 80 years old with active or convalescent COVID-19. Material for sequencing was peripheral blood.

This CDR3 is CASSKGHQSSYNEQFF. For the CDR3, the DNA is TGTGCCAGTAGTAAGGGACACCAGAGCTCCTACAATGAGCAGTTCTTC. The chain recombines TRBV19 with TRBJ2-1; possibly TRBD1 for D (6 bases). Germline loops: CDR1 LNHDA, CDR2 SQIVND (reference sequence). The CDR3 has 16 amino acids. V lost 4 bases to trimming and J lost 0 bases, with 13 bases between them.